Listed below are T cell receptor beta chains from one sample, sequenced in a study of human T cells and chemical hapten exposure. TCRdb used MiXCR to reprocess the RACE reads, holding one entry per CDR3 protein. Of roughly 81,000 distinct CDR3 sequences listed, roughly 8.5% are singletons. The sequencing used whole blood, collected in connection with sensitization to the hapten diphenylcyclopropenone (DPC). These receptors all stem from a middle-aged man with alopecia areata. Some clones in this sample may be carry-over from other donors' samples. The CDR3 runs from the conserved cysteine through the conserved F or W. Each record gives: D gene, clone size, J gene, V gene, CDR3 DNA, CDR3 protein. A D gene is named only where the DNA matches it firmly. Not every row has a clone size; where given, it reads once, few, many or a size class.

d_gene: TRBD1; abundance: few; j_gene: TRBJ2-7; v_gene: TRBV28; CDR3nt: TGTGCCAGCAGTTTCTCTCTCGGACAGGGGGCCCCCTACGAGCAGTACTTC; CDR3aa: CASSFSLGQGAPYEQYF
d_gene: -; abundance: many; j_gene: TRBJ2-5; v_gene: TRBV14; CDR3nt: TGTGCCAGACTTGGTCGGAGGGAGACCCAGTACTTC; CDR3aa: CARLGRRETQYF
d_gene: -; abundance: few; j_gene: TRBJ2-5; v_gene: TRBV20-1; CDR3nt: TGCAGTGCCCTCCCCAGGGCCGGGTACCAAGAGACCCAGTACTTC; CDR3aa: CSALPRAGYQETQYF
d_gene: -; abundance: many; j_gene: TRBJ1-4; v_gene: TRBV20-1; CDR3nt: TGCAGTGCTAGTCCCCAGGGGCCTGAAAAACTGTTTTTT; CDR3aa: CSASPQGPEKLFF
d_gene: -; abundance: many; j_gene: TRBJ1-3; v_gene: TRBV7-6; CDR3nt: TGTGCCAGCAGCTTAGCGCTTGGACCTCCCGGAAACACCATATATTTT; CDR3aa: CASSLALGPPGNTIYF
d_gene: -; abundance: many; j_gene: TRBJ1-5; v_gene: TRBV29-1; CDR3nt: TGCAGCGTTGAAGAGTCGGAGAATCAGCCCCAGCATTTT; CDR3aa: CSVEESENQPQHF
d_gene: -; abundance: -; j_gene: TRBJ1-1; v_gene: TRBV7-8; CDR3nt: TGTGCCAGCAGCTTACTCGACCGTTGGGGCACTGAAGCTTTCTTT; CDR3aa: CASSLLDRWGTEAFF
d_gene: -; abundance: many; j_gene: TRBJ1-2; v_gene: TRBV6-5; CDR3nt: TGTGCCAGCAGTGAACGGCTAGCTAACTATGGCTACACCTTC; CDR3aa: CASSERLANYGYTF
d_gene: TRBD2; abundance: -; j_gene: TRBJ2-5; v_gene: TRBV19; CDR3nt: TGTGCCAGTAGTATCGGGACTAGCGGCCAAGAGACCCAGTACTTC; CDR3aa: CASSIGTSGQETQYF
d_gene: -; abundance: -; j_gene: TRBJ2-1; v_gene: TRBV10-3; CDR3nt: TGTGCCATCGCCCAGACCTACAATGAGCAGTTCTTC; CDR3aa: CAIAQTYNEQFF
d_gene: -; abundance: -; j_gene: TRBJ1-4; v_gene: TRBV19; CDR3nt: TGTGCCAGTAGTATAGGGGCGGTGCCAACTAATGAAAAACTGTTTTTT; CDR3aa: CASSIGAVPTNEKLFF
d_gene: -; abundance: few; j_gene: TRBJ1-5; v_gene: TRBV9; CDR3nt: TGTGCCAGCAGCGAAACAGGGAAGAGAACTCAGCCCCAGCATTTT; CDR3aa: CASSETGKRTQPQHF
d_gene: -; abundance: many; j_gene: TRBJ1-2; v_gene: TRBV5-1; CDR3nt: TGCGCCAGCAGCTCAGGACAGACTATTAACTATGGCTACACCTTC; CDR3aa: CASSSGQTINYGYTF
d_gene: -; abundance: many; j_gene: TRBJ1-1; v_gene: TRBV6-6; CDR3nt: TGTGCCAGCAGTTACTCTAATGTTGGGAAGGCTGAAGCTTTCTTT; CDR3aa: CASSYSNVGKAEAFF
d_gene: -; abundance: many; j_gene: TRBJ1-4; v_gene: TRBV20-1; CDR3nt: TGCAGTGCTAGAGATTGGAACAGTGAAAAACTGTTTTTT; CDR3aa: CSARDWNSEKLFF
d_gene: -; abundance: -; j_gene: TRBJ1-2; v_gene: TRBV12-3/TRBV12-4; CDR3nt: TGTGCCAGAAGTTTTCTCAGGGGCGAGGGTGGCTACACCTTC; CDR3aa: CARSFLRGEGGYTF
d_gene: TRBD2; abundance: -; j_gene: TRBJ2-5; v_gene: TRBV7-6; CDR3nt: TGTGCCAGCAGCTTAGGCGGGAGGGGGACCCAGTACTTC; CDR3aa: CASSLGGRGTQYF
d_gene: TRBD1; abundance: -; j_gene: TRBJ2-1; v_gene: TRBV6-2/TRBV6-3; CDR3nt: TGTGCCAGCAGTTACTCCTGGACAGGGGGCCGCAATGAGCAGTTCTTC; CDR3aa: CASSYSWTGGRNEQFF
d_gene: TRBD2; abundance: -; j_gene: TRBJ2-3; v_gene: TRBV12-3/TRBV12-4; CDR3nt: TGTGCCAGCAGTTCTAGCGGGAGCAGCACAGATACGCAGTATTTT; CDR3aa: CASSSSGSSTDTQYF
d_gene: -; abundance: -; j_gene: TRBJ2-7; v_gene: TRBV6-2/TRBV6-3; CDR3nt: TGTGCCAGCAGGACGGGACTGCTCTCCTACGAGCAGTACTTC; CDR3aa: CASRTGLLSYEQYF
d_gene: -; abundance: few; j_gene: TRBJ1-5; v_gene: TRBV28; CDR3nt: TGTGCCAGCACCAACGGGATCAATCAGCCCCAGCATTTT; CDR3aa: CASTNGINQPQHF
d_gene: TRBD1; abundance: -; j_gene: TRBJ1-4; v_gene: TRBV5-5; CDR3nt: TGTGCCAGCAGCTTGGAAGGGGGCATGAGCGGAAAACTGTTTTTT; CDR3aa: CASSLEGGMSGKLFF
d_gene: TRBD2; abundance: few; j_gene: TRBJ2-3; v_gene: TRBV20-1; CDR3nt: TGCAGTGCTCTTAGCGGGAGTTATACAGATACGCAGTATTTT; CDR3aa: CSALSGSYTDTQYF
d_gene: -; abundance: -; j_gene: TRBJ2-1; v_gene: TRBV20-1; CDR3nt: TGCAGTGCCCCCTCCGGGACTGTTGGATACAATGAGCAGTTCTTC; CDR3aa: CSAPSGTVGYNEQFF
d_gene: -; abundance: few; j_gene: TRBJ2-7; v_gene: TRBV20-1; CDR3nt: TGCAGTGCCTCCAGCGACCTGGCCTCCTACGAGCAGTACTTC; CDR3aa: CSASSDLASYEQYF
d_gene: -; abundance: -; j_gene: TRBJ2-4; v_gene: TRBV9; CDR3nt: TGTGCCAGTAGCTCGCCGGTGTCTGGCATTCAGTACTTC; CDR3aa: CASSSPVSGIQYF
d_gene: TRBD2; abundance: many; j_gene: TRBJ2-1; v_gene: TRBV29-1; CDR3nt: TGCAGCGTTTATAGCGGGACACCCCTTTTC; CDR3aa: CSVYSGTPLF
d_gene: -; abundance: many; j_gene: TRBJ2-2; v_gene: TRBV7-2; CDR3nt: TGTGCCAGCAGCTTGCGTCCCTTATGGATCGACACCGGGGAGCTGTTTTTT; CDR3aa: CASSLRPLWIDTGELFF
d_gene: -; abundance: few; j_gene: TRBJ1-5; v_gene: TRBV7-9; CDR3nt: TGTGCCAGCAGCTTCCTGGGGAGCAATCAGCCCCAGCATTTT; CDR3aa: CASSFLGSNQPQHF
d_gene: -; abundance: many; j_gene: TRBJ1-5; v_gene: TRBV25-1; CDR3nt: TGTGCCAGCAGTGAATTTAGTGGCAATCAGCCCCAGCATTTT; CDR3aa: CASSEFSGNQPQHF
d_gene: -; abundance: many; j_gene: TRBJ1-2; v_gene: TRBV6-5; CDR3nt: TGTGCCAGCAGTCCAGGGTCCGTTGTGCTGGACTATGGCTACACCTTC; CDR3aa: CASSPGSVVLDYGYTF
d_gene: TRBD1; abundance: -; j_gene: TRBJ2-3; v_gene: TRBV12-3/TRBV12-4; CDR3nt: TGTGCCAGCAGTTGGGGGCAGGGGGCGGCAGATACGCAGTATTTT; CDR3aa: CASSWGQGAADTQYF
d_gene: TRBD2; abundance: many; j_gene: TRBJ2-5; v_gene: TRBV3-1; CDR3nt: TGTGCCAGCAGCCAGGAGACTAGCGGGGCAAAGACCCAGTACTTC; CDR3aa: CASSQETSGAKTQYF
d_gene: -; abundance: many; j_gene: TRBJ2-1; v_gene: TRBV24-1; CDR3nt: TGTGCCACCAGTGATACCGGGTCAAGGGTGTACGAGCAGTTCTTC; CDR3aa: CATSDTGSRVYEQFF
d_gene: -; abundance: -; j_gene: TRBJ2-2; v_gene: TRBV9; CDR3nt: TGTGCCAGCAGCGTAGCGAGTCAGGGACACGGGGAGCTGTTTTTT; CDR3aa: CASSVASQGHGELFF
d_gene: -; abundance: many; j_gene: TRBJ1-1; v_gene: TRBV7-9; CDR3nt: TGTGCCAGCAGCTTGCAGGGACTGAACACTGAAGCTTTCTTT; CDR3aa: CASSLQGLNTEAFF
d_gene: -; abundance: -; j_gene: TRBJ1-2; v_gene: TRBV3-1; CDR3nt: TGTGCCAGCAGCCTCAACCAACAACGTAACTATGGCTACACCTTC; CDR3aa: CASSLNQQRNYGYTF
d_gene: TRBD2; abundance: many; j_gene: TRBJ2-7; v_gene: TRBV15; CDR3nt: TGTGCCACCAGCAGAGGGACTAGCGACTCCTACGAGCAGTACTTC; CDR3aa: CATSRGTSDSYEQYF
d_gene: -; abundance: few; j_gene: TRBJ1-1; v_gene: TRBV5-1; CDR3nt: TGCGCCAGCAGAAACCAGAGACAGGTTGGCACTGAAGCTTTCTTT; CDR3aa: CASRNQRQVGTEAFF
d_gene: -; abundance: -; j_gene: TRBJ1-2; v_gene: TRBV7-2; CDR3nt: TGTGTGGCAGGGGGCTACACCTTC; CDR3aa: CVAGGYTF
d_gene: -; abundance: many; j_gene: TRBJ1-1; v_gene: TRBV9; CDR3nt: TGTGCCAGCAGCGTAAAAGGGGGTACCACTGAAGCTTTCTTT; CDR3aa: CASSVKGGTTEAFF
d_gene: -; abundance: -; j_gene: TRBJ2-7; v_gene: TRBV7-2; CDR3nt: TGTGCCAGCAGCTTAGAGTTGGGCAGTCCCTACGAGCAGTACTTC; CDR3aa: CASSLELGSPYEQYF